This T cell receptor (beta chain) was found in a study of post-analysis software for immune sequencing data. Study at large: Recorded subtypes: relapsing-remitting, secondary progressive, progressive-relapsing; some patients unannotated.

Included in the TCR beta cDNA libraries were unique molecular identifiers. From approximately 0.95 to 9.8 million T cells, roughly 0.5 million cDNA molecules were obtained. TCRdb used MiXCR to reprocess the PCR reads, holding one entry per CDR3 protein. The sample carries roughly 150,000 distinct CDR3 sequences, around 36% recorded once. In the case of this clonotype: Its antigen remains unidentified.

Deletions cut 6 bases from V and 1 base from J, with 15 bases between. The CDR3 is 15 amino acids. Study-level points and caveats: Normalized Chao1 diversity in multiple sclerosis patients fell significantly below that of controls. With TRBV5-6, TRBV5-1 and TRBV20-1 included, 5 or 6 TRBV segments were more frequent in patients than in controls.

J is TRBJ2-5 and V is TRBV12-3 or TRBV12-4, with a tentative D call TRBD2 (5 bases). The sequence was obtained from a girl aged 10-17 years with multiple sclerosis. The source material was blood, sampled after autologous hematopoietic stem cell transplantation. This CDR3 reads CASSSALGSQETQYF. CDR3 nucleotides: TGTGCCAGCAGCTCTGCCCTTGGGAGCCAAGAGACCCAGTACTTC.